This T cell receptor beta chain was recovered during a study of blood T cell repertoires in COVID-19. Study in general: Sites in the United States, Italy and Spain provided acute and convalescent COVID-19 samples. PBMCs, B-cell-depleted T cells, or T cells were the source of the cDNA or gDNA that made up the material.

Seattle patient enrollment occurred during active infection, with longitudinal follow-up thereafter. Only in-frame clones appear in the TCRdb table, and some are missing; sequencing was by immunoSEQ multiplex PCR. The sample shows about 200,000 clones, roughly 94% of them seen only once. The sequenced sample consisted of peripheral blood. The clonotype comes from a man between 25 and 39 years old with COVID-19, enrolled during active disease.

The CDR3 loop reads CASSRASRTENTEAFF. The CDR3 DNA sequence: TGTGCCAGTAGTAGAGCGTCCCGGACAGAAAACACTGAAGCTTTCTTT. The chain is built from TRBV19 and TRBJ1-1, with D perhaps TRBD1 (6 bases). CDR3 length: 16 amino acids. V lost 4 bases and J lost 2, with 17 bases in between. Germline V CDR1 and CDR2: LNHDA, SQIVND (reference sequence).